These T cell receptor beta chains were read from a single sample in a study of T cell responses to AZD1222 COVID-19 vaccine. Measured with immunoSEQ multiplex PCR; TCRdb has only the in-frame clones, and not every one. The repertoire holds some 130,000 clones, approximately 85% seen once, with around 20% in the top ten. The specimen comprised peripheral blood, sampled on day 0 of MenACWY control vaccination. These receptors came from an adult in good health. Each CDR3 is given with its conserved first and last residue. The D gene is left open where the match is weak. Clone size appears in some rows only: once, few, many, or a class for an expanded clone.

d_call: .
cdr3_length: 14
clone_size: .
v_call: TRBV24-1
j_call: TRBJ1-2
cdr3_aa: CATSDFGQISGYTF
cdr3_nt: TGTGCCACCAGTGATTTCGGACAGATCTCTGGCTACACCTTC

d_call: TRBD1
cdr3_length: 12
clone_size: .
v_call: TRBV28
j_call: TRBJ2-7
cdr3_aa: CASRQGAYEQYF
cdr3_nt: TGTGCCAGCAGACAGGGGGCATACGAGCAGTACTTC

d_call: .
cdr3_length: 14
clone_size: .
v_call: TRBV30
j_call: TRBJ1-4
cdr3_aa: CATERFGTNEKLFF
cdr3_nt: TGTGCCACGGAGCGGTTTGGAACTAATGAAAAACTGTTTTTT

d_call: .
cdr3_length: 14
clone_size: .
v_call: TRBV2
j_call: TRBJ2-5
cdr3_aa: CASKDSRVQETQYF
cdr3_nt: TGTGCCAGCAAAGACTCTAGGGTCCAAGAGACCCAGTACTTC

d_call: TRBD1
cdr3_length: 16
clone_size: .
v_call: TRBV24-1
j_call: TRBJ2-1
cdr3_aa: CATSDPGQGLGNEQFF
cdr3_nt: TGTGCCACCAGTGACCCCGGACAGGGTTTGGGCAATGAGCAGTTCTTC

d_call: TRBD1
cdr3_length: 16
clone_size: few
v_call: TRBV5-6
j_call: TRBJ2-1
cdr3_aa: CASSRGGQGSYNEQFF
cdr3_nt: TGTGCCAGCAGCCGCGGAGGACAGGGGTCCTACAATGAGCAGTTCTTC

d_call: .
cdr3_length: 15
clone_size: .
v_call: TRBV7-7
j_call: TRBJ1-4
cdr3_aa: CASSRSTGFNEKLFF
cdr3_nt: TGTGCTAGCAGCCGGAGTACAGGCTTCAATGAAAAACTGTTTTTT

d_call: TRBD1
cdr3_length: 16
clone_size: .
v_call: TRBV5-1
j_call: TRBJ1-2
cdr3_aa: CASSLSVPRGTYGYTF
cdr3_nt: TGCGCCAGCAGCTTGTCAGTTCCCAGGGGGACCTATGGCTACACCTTC

d_call: TRBD1
cdr3_length: 16
clone_size: .
v_call: TRBV4-1
j_call: TRBJ2-7
cdr3_aa: CASSHVRTGQLREQYF
cdr3_nt: TGCGCCAGCAGCCACGTGCGGACAGGCCAACTCCGGGAGCAGTACTTC

d_call: .
cdr3_length: 13
clone_size: .
v_call: TRBV2
j_call: TRBJ1-1
cdr3_aa: CASSVDLNTEAFF
cdr3_nt: TGTGCCAGCAGCGTAGACTTAAACACTGAAGCTTTCTTT

d_call: TRBD2
cdr3_length: 15
clone_size: once
v_call: TRBV28
j_call: TRBJ2-5
cdr3_aa: CASSRGTSGSKTQYF
cdr3_nt: TGTGCCAGCAGCCGGGGGACTAGCGGGAGTAAGACCCAGTACTTC

d_call: .
cdr3_length: 14
clone_size: .
v_call: TRBV28
j_call: TRBJ1-2
cdr3_aa: CASSIKIHREGYTF
cdr3_nt: TGTGCCAGCAGCATAAAGATCCACAGAGAGGGCTACACCTTC

d_call: .
cdr3_length: 14
clone_size: .
v_call: TRBV7-3
j_call: TRBJ2-1
cdr3_aa: CASSLLGGVNEQFF
cdr3_nt: TGTGCCAGCAGCTTACTCGGGGGAGTCAATGAGCAGTTCTTC

d_call: .
cdr3_length: 14
clone_size: .
v_call: TRBV20-1
j_call: TRBJ2-1
cdr3_aa: CSASSGEHRYEQFF
cdr3_nt: TGCAGTGCTAGTTCCGGGGAGCACAGGTATGAGCAGTTCTTC

d_call: .
cdr3_length: 15
clone_size: .
v_call: TRBV9
j_call: TRBJ2-7
cdr3_aa: CASSAELGNRDEQYF
cdr3_nt: TGTGCCAGCAGCGCAGAGTTGGGGAATCGGGACGAGCAGTACTTC

d_call: .
cdr3_length: 13
clone_size: .
v_call: TRBV9
j_call: TRBJ1-2
cdr3_aa: CASSVVENYGYTF
cdr3_nt: TGTGCCAGCAGCGTAGTGGAGAACTATGGCTACACCTTC